Below, one TCR beta chain is given with its context. Its matching antigen is unknown. Documented treatment: oral pan-JAK inhibitor, 5-10 mg twice daily. CDR1 and CDR2 from the germline V gene are SGHTA and FQGNSA. Deletions cut 5 bases from V and 0 bases from J, with 14 bases between. The CDR3 totals 15 residues. This specimen comes from a study of CD8+ T cells in alopecia areata. Regarding the study as a whole: Greater clonality was observed in lesional scalp samples, especially alopecia totalis/universalis, versus normal scalp.

Following extraction, RNA underwent reverse transcription to cDNA, which served as the sequencing template. Profiled with immunoSEQ multiplex PCR; TCRdb holds only in-frame clones, not every one. The repertoire holds more than 150,000 clones, 51% seen once, with around 9.1% in the top ten. The sample in question was CD8+ T cells sorted from blood, obtained at week 52, from a patient treated with tofacitinib. The rearrangement links TRBV7-2 to TRBJ2-7; tentatively, D is TRBD1 or TRBD2 (5 bases each). The clonotype originates from a human donor with alopecia areata. The CDR3 protein is CASSQGADSSYEQYF. CDR3 DNA: TGTGCCAGCAGCCAGGGCGCGGACTCCTCCTACGAGCAGTACTTC.